Sequencing of this T cell receptor (beta chain) was carried out in a study of blood T cell repertoires in COVID-19. Original handling: Amplified reference gene primers provided the basis for estimating nucleated cell counts. Profiling relied on immunoSEQ multiplex PCR, and the TCRdb table lists in-frame clones only, not all of them. V and J calls and clone size come straight from that table; D and trimming were deduced from the DNA. The repertoire holds a few hundred thousand clones, with approximately 90% as singletons. The sequence came from a woman younger than 30 who had recovered from COVID-19. Source material: PBMCs or T cells enriched from blood (not recorded which).

The CDR3 spells CASRRTGEQFF. In nucleotides, the CDR3 is TGTGCCAGCAGGAGGACAGGAGAGCAGTTCTTC. This chain connects TRBV6-5 to TRBJ2-1, with 7 bases lining up with TRBD1. V trimming: 6 bases; J trimming: 10 bases; junction bases outside the gene matches: 3. Germline V gene lookup returns CDR1 MNHEY and CDR2 SVGAGI. The CDR3 runs 11 residues.